Listed below are T cell receptor beta chains from one sample, sequenced in a study of blood T cell repertoires in COVID-19. Some clones are missing from TCRdb's copy, which holds only in-frame ones; the method was immunoSEQ multiplex PCR. This table has 80,000 to 95,000 clones, roughly 79% appearing once. The source material was peripheral blood. The source is a man aged 80 or over with acute or convalescent COVID-19. Each CDR3 is given with its conserved first and last residue. A D gene is named only where the DNA matches it firmly. Clone size, where shown, is once, few, many, or a class for clones that have expanded.

V,J,size,D,DNA,CDR3
TRBV7-9,TRBJ2-3,NA,NA,TGTGCCAGCAGCCTCCCTGGGGCCGATACGCAGTATTTT,CASSLPGADTQYF
TRBV5-1,TRBJ2-1,few,TRBD1,TGCGCCAGCAGCTTGGGGACAGGGGTGAGTTACAATGAGCAGTTCTTC,CASSLGTGVSYNEQFF
TRBV2,TRBJ1-4,NA,NA,TGTGCCAGCAGGGGGGGGAAAGATCCAGTAAAACTGTTTTTT,CASRGGKDPVKLFF
TRBV14,TRBJ1-1,NA,NA,TGTGCCAGCAGCCGGACCAGGGTGGGCACTGAAGCTTTCTTT,CASSRTRVGTEAFF
TRBV11-1,TRBJ1-1,NA,TRBD1,TGTGCCAGCAGCTACCAGACAGGGGTGGGGTCTGAAGCTTTCTTT,CASSYQTGVGSEAFF
TRBV10-3,TRBJ2-1,NA,TRBD2,TGTGCCATCAGTGAGTTGTCTAGCGGGAGCAACAATGAGCAGTTCTTC,CAISELSSGSNNEQFF
TRBV6-6,TRBJ1-6,NA,NA,TGTGCCAGCAGTTGGAGGAATTCACCCCTCCACTTT,CASSWRNSPLHF
TRBV19,TRBJ2-3,once,TRBD2,TGTGCCAGTAGTTTACTAGCGGGAGGCACAGATACGCAGTATTTT,CASSLLAGGTDTQYF
TRBV6-5,TRBJ1-1,NA,NA,TGTGCCAGCCTCCGAACGACAGGAACTGAAGCTTTCTTT,CASLRTTGTEAFF
TRBV3-1/TRBV3-2,TRBJ2-7,few,NA,TGTGCCAGCAGCCACGAAGGACTATACCGCGGCGAGCAGTACTTC,CASSHEGLYRGEQYF
TRBV28,TRBJ1-2,NA,TRBD1,TGTGCCAGCAGGGATACCTACAGGGGGCGGGCCTATGGCTACACCTTC,CASRDTYRGRAYGYTF
TRBV5-1,TRBJ1-1,once,TRBD1,TGCGCCAGCACCCAGGGGGTCGGGAACGCTGAAGCTTTCTTT,CASTQGVGNAEAFF
TRBV4-1,TRBJ2-7,many,NA,TGCGCCAGCAGCCAATTACTAGCTGGAGACTACGAGCAGTACTTC,CASSQLLAGDYEQYF
TRBV27,TRBJ2-1,NA,TRBD1,TGTGCCAGCAGTTCCTGGGACAGGGAAGGTGGCGGTGAGCAGTTCTTC,CASSSWDREGGGEQFF
TRBV7-2,TRBJ1-4,NA,NA,TGTGCCAGCAGCTCCCGAGGAACTGAAAAACTGTTTTTT,CASSSRGTEKLFF
TRBV5-1,TRBJ1-1,NA,NA,TGCGCCAGCAGCGCAGGCTCGATTCAAACTGAAGCTTTCTTT,CASSAGSIQTEAFF
TRBV18,TRBJ2-3,NA,TRBD1,TGTGCCAGCTCAACTCGGACAGGCAGCACAGATACGCAGTATTTT,CASSTRTGSTDTQYF
TRBV19,TRBJ1-4,NA,NA,TGTGCCAGTAGTACACTTTTCACAACTAATGAAAAACTGTTTTTT,CASSTLFTTNEKLFF
TRBV24-1,TRBJ2-3,NA,NA,TGTGCCACCAGTGATGGAGTTACGCAGTATTTT,CATSDGVTQYF
TRBV3-1/TRBV3-2,TRBJ1-5,few,NA,TGTGCCAGCAGCACTGCCGCGGGGGGAAGCCAGCCCCAGCATTTT,CASSTAAGGSQPQHF
TRBV6-4,TRBJ2-5,NA,NA,TGTGCCAGCAGTCGGGACACACAAGAGACCCAGTACTTC,CASSRDTQETQYF
TRBV7-9,TRBJ2-6,many,NA,TGTGCCAGCAGCCGGAACCGCGCGCAGACAGGAACCGGGGCCAACGTCCTGACTTTC,CASSRNRAQTGTGANVLTF
TRBV29-1,TRBJ1-4,NA,TRBD1,TGCAGCGTTGAAGGGACAGGGCCTAATGAAAAACTGTTTTTT,CSVEGTGPNEKLFF